Listed below are T cell receptor beta chains from one sample, sequenced in a study of Tregs in tolerant kidney transplant recipients. Profiled with immunoSEQ multiplex PCR; TCRdb holds only in-frame clones, not every one. The sample includes more than 90,000 clones, around nine tenths of them seen just once. Source material: CD4+ T cells from blood. The receptors here all came from a human donor in good health. Both conserved end residues are part of each CDR3. A D gene is named only where the DNA matches it firmly. Where a row states a size, it is once, few, many or the class of an expanded clone; other rows omit it.

size | J | V | D | DNA | CDR3
few | TRBJ2-1 | TRBV10-1 | . | TGCGCCAGCAGTGAGTCGGTGAGGGGCAATGAGCAGTTCTTC | CASSESVRGNEQFF
. | TRBJ1-3 | TRBV18 | . | TGTGCCAGCTCAGCAACAATTCACTCTGGAAACACCATATATTTT | CASSATIHSGNTIYF
. | TRBJ2-2 | TRBV19 | TRBD2 | TGTGCCAGTAGTATAGTGTACGGGACTAGAGGTTCCGGGGAGCTGTTTTTT | CASSIVYGTRGSGELFF
. | TRBJ2-7 | TRBV6-1 | . | TGTGCCAGCAGTGAAGCTGGGAAAGCCTACGAGCAGTACTTC | CASSEAGKAYEQYF
. | TRBJ2-6 | TRBV6-5 | . | TGTGCCAGCAGTACAGGGTCCTCTGGGGCCAACGTCCTGACTTTC | CASSTGSSGANVLTF
once | TRBJ2-1 | TRBV6-1 | . | TGTGCCAGCAGTGTCGGGAGTTCGTCCTACAATGAGCAGTTCTTC | CASSVGSSSYNEQFF
once | TRBJ2-7 | TRBV5-8 | TRBD1 | TGTGCCAGCAGCTTGGGGCGGGACAGGGGTCCGTACTTC | CASSLGRDRGPYF
. | TRBJ2-7 | TRBV7-9 | TRBD1 | TGTGCCAGCAGCCGGACAGGGGGCGTCTACGAGCAGTACTTC | CASSRTGGVYEQYF
. | TRBJ1-2 | TRBV29-1 | . | TGCAGCGTTGATGACAGCCTTATCGGTGGCTACACCTTC | CSVDDSLIGGYTF
. | TRBJ2-1 | TRBV13 | . | TGTGCCAGCAGCTCCCAGGAAGCATGGGGAACCTACGAGCAGTTCTTC | CASSSQEAWGTYEQFF
. | TRBJ1-2 | TRBV7-2 | . | TGTGCCAGCAGCCTGAGGTCCCAGGGAAACTATGGCTACACCTTC | CASSLRSQGNYGYTF
. | TRBJ2-1 | TRBV7-2 | TRBD1 | TGTGCCAGCAGCCGTGACAGGGTCTCCTACAATGAGCAGTTCTTC | CASSRDRVSYNEQFF
. | TRBJ2-2 | TRBV27 | TRBD1 | TGTGCCAGCAGACTACGGACAGGGGTAAACACCGGGGAGCTGTTTTTT | CASRLRTGVNTGELFF
. | TRBJ2-3 | TRBV7-9 | . | TGTGCCAGCAGCCTTACGGACAGCACAGATACGCAGTATTTT | CASSLTDSTDTQYF
. | TRBJ1-4 | TRBV6-1 | . | TGTGCCAGCAGTGAAATAGCAACTAATGAAAAACTGTTTTTT | CASSEIATNEKLFF
. | TRBJ2-3 | TRBV4-2 | TRBD2 | TGTGCCAGCAGCCCTGTCGGGAGGGCAGATACGCAGTATTTT | CASSPVGRADTQYF
. | TRBJ2-3 | TRBV4-1 | . | TGCGCCAGCAGCCCTAGGGACTCCTACACAGATACGCAGTATTTT | CASSPRDSYTDTQYF
. | TRBJ1-4 | TRBV5-1 | . | TGCGCCAGCAGCTTGGGTGACAGGCCTACACGAATTGAAAAACTGTTTTTT | CASSLGDRPTRIEKLFF
. | TRBJ2-7 | TRBV30 | TRBD2 | TGTGCCTGGAGGCGGCGGGAGACCTTCGGTGTTGAGCAGTACTTC | CAWRRRETFGVEQYF
. | TRBJ2-1 | TRBV30 | . | TGTGCCTGGACGGGTGGGGTTTACAATGAGCAGTTCTTC | CAWTGGVYNEQFF
. | TRBJ1-2 | TRBV20-1 | TRBD1 | TGCAGTGCCACTGACAGGGTCGGCTACACCTTC | CSATDRVGYTF
once | TRBJ1-1 | TRBV5-1 | . | TGCGCCAGCAGCTTGGTCGGGCTGATGAACACTGAAGCTTTCTTT | CASSLVGLMNTEAFF
. | TRBJ1-2 | TRBV5-1 | . | TGCGCCAGCAGGTCCATTGACCTGACTGGCTACACCTTC | CASRSIDLTGYTF
few | TRBJ1-2 | TRBV27 | TRBD1 | TGTGCCAGCAGCCGGGGACAGCTCTATGGCTACACCTTC | CASSRGQLYGYTF
. | TRBJ2-7 | TRBV5-1 | TRBD1 | TGCGCCAGCAGCCTGACCTCAGGACAGGCCGGTGGGGAGCAGTACTTC | CASSLTSGQAGGEQYF
. | TRBJ2-7 | TRBV18 | . | TGTGCCAGCTCACCGACCGGACAGTCCGTCTACGAGCAGTACTTC | CASSPTGQSVYEQYF
. | TRBJ1-6 | TRBV9 | TRBD1 | TGTGCCAGCAGCGCCGGACAGGGTTGGGGAGATTCACCCCTCCACTTT | CASSAGQGWGDSPLHF
. | TRBJ2-7 | TRBV6-5 | TRBD1 | TGTGCCAGCAGTCCCCCGGGACAGGGATCCTACGAGCAGTACTTC | CASSPPGQGSYEQYF
. | TRBJ2-2 | TRBV7-3 | . | TGTGCCAGCAGCTCACAGGGTTGGGACGGGGAGCTGTTTTTT | CASSSQGWDGELFF
. | TRBJ2-7 | TRBV5-6 | . | TGTGCCAGCAGCCTAAGGCACAGGTGGCCTTCCTACGAGCAGTACTTC | CASSLRHRWPSYEQYF
. | TRBJ2-3 | TRBV10-1 | . | TGCGCCAGCAGTGGGTCAACAGATACGCAGTATTTT | CASSGSTDTQYF
. | TRBJ2-1 | TRBV21-1 | . | TGTGCCAGCAGCGCAGGACTAGCGGGAGGGGAGGGCGAGCAGTTCTTC | CASSAGLAGGEGEQFF
. | TRBJ2-3 | TRBV9 | . | TGTGCCAGTGGGTCGGGGACCCTCACAGATACGCAGTATTTT | CASGSGTLTDTQYF
. | TRBJ2-1 | TRBV5-4 | TRBD2 | TGTGCCAGCAACACGGGACTAGCGGGGGGAATTTTGGATGAGCAGTTCTTC | CASNTGLAGGILDEQFF
. | TRBJ1-3 | TRBV30 | . | TGTGCCTGGAGTGAAGGGTACGACTCTGGAAACACCATATATTTT | CAWSEGYDSGNTIYF
. | TRBJ1-5 | TRBV19 | . | TGTGCCAGTAGTATCACAGTCAATCAGCCCCAGCATTTT | CASSITVNQPQHF
. | TRBJ1-6 | TRBV6-5 | . | TGTGCCAGCACTGGCAGGGTGGAATCACCCCTCCACTTT | CASTGRVESPLHF
. | TRBJ2-1 | TRBV7-6 | TRBD2 | TGTGCCAGCAGCCCAGGGACTAGCGGGATGGGTGAGCAGTTCTTC | CASSPGTSGMGEQFF
once | TRBJ2-7 | TRBV30 | . | TGTGCCTGGAGTTTAGGACAGTCTTACTACGAGCAGTACTTC | CAWSLGQSYYEQYF
. | TRBJ1-1 | TRBV14 | TRBD1 | TGTGCCAGCAGCCCGTGGGACAGCTTAAACACTGAAGCTTTCTTT | CASSPWDSLNTEAFF
. | TRBJ2-7 | TRBV11-2 | . | TGTGCCAGCAGCTTTGAAAGGGGGGTCTACGAGCAGTACTTC | CASSFERGVYEQYF
. | TRBJ1-2 | TRBV5-4 | . | TGTGCCAGCAGCTATGGGACCCGTTATGGCTACACCTTC | CASSYGTRYGYTF
. | TRBJ2-2 | TRBV12-5 | TRBD1 | TGTGCTAGTGGTTTGCCAACAGGGGGCGCGGACGGGGAGCTGTTTTTT | CASGLPTGGADGELFF
. | TRBJ1-2 | TRBV5-1 | TRBD1 | TGCGCCAGCAGCTTGTACGCAGGGGGCGCTGGCTACACCTTC | CASSLYAGGAGYTF
. | TRBJ2-5 | TRBV29-1 | . | TGCAGCGTTGAAGAGGGCAGGATCGGGACCCAGTACTTC | CSVEEGRIGTQYF
. | TRBJ2-3 | TRBV27 | TRBD1 | TGTGCCAGCAGTTGGACAGGGCGCACAGATACGCAGTATTTT | CASSWTGRTDTQYF
. | TRBJ2-2 | TRBV19 | . | TGTGCCAGTTGGACAGTGAACACCGGGGAGCTGTTTTTT | CASWTVNTGELFF
. | TRBJ1-5 | TRBV19 | . | TGTGCCAGTAGTACCAATCTGAATCAGCCCCAGCATTTT | CASSTNLNQPQHF
. | TRBJ2-5 | TRBV5-4 | TRBD1 | TGTGCCAGCAGCTTATGGGACAGGGCTTCACAAGAGACCCAGTACTTC | CASSLWDRASQETQYF